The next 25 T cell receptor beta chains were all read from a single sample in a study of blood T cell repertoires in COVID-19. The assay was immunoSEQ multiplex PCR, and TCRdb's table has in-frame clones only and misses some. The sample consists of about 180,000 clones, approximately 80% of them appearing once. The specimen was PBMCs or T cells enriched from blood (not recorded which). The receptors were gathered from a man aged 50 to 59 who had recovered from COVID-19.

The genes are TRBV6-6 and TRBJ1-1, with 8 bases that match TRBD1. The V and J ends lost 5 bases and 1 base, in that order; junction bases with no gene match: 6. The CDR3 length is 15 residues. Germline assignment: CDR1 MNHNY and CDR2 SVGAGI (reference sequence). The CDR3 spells CASSLGQGQNTEAFF. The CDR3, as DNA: TGTGCCAGCAGTCTTGGACAGGGACAGAACACTGAAGCTTTCTTT.

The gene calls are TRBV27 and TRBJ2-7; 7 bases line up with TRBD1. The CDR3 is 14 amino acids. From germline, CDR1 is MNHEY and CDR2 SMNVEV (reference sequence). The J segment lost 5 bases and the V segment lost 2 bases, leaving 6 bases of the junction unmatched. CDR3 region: CASSLTRGSHEQYF. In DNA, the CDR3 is TGTGCCAGCAGTTTAACCAGGGGGTCCCACGAGCAGTACTTC.

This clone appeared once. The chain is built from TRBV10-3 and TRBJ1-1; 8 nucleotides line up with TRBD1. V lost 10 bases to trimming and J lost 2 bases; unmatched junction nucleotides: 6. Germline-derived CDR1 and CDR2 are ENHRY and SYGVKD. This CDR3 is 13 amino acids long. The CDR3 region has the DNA TGTGCCACCCAGGGGGCAGTAAACACTGAAGCTTTCTTT. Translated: CATQGAVNTEAFF.

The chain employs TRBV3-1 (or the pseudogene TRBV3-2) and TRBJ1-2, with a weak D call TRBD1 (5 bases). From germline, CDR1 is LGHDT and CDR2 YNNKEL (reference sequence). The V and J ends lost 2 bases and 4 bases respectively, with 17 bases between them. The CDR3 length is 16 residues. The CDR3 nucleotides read TGTGCCAGCAGCCAAAAATTGACAGAGGAACGCTATGGCTACACCTTC. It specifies CASSQKLTEERYGYTF.

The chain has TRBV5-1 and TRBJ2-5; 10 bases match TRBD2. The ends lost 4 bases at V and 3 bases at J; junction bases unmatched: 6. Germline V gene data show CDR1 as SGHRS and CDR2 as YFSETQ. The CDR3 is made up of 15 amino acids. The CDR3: CASSLLAGREETQYF. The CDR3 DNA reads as TGCGCCAGCAGCCTACTAGCGGGAAGGGAAGAGACCCAGTACTTC.

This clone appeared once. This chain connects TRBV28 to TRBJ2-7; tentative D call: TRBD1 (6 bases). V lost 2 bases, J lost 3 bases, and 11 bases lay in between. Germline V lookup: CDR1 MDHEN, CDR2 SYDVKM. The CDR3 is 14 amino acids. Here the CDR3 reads CASSLHGQFYEQYF. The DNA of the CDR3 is TGTGCCAGCAGTTTACATGGACAGTTCTACGAGCAGTACTTC.

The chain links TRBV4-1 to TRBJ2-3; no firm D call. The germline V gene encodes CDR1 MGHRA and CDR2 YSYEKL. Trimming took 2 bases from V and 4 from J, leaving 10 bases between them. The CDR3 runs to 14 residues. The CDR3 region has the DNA TGCGCCAGCAGCCAACCCGATCCGGCAGATACGCAGTATTTT. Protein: CASSQPDPADTQYF.

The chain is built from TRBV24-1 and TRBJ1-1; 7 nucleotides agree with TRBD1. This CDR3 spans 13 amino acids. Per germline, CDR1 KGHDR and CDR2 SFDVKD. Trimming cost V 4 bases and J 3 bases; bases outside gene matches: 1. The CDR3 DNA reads TGTGCCACCAGTGACCAGGGGGACACTGAAGCTTTCTTT. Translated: CATSDQGDTEAFF.

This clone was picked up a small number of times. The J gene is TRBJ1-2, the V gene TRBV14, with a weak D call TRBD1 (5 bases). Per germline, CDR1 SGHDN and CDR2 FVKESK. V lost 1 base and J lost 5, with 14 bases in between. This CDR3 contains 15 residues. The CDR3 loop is CASSQVRQNAYGYTF. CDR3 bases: TGTGCCAGCAGCCAAGTAAGACAGAACGCTTATGGCTACACCTTC.

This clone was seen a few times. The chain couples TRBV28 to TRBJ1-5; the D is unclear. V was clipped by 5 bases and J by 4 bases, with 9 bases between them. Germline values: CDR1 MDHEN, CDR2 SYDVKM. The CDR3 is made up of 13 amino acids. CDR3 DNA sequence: TGTGCCAGCAGTAATGGTCAGAATCAGCCCCAGCATTTT. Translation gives CASSNGQNQPQHF.

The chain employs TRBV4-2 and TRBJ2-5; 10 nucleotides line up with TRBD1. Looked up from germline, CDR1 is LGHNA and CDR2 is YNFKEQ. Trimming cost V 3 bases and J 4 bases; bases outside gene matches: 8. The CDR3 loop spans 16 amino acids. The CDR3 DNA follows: TGTGCCAGCAGCCAGACCGGGACAGGGGTATTAGAGACCCAGTACTTC. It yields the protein CASSQTGTGVLETQYF.

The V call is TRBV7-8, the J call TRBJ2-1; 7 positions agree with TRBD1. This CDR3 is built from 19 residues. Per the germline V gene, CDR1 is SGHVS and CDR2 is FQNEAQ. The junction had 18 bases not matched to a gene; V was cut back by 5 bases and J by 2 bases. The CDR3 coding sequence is TGTGCCAGCAGCCTTCTGTTGAATACGGGACAGAAAACCTACAATGAGCAGTTCTTC. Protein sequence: CASSLLLNTGQKTYNEQFF.

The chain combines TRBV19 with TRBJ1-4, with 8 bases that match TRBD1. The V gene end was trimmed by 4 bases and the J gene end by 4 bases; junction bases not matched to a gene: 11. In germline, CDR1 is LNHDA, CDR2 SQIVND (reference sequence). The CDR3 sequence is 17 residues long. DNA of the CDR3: TGTGCCAGTAGTAAAAGGACAGGGTCGGGATTTAATGAAAAACTGTTTTTT. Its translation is CASSKRTGSGFNEKLFF.

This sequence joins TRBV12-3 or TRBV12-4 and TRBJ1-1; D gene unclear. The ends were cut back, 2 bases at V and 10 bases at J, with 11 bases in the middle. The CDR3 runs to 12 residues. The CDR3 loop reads CASSLSGRAAFF. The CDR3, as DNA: TGTGCCAGCAGTTTATCGGGGAGGGCAGCTTTCTTT.

CDR3 sequence reads: CSVRTDEQFF. CDR3 DNA sequence: TGCAGCGTTCGGACTGATGAGCAGTTCTTC. This chain uses TRBV29-1 with TRBJ2-1; tentatively, D is TRBD2 (5 bases). The CDR3 has 10 amino acids. Trimming stripped 5 bases from V and 8 bases from J, with 7 bases between. CDR1 is SQVTM and CDR2 is ANQGSEA in the germline V gene.

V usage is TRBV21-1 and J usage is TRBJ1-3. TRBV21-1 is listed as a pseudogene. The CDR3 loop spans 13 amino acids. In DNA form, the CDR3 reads TGTGCCAGCCGCGCCGTCTCTGGAAACACCATATATTTT. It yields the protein CASRAVSGNTIYF.

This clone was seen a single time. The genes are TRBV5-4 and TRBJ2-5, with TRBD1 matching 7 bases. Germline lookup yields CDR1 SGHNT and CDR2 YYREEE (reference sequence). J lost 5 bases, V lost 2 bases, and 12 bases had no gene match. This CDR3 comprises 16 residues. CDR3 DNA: TGTGCCAGCAGCTTTCGGGGACAGAGGATCGGGGAGACCCAGTACTTC. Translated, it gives CASSFRGQRIGETQYF.

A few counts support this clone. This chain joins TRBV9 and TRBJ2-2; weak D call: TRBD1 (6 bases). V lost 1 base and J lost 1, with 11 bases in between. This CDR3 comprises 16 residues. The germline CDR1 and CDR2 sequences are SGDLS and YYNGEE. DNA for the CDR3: TGTGCCAGCAGCGTATCGGGGACAAAGAACACCGGGGAGCTGTTTTTT. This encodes CASSVSGTKNTGELFF.

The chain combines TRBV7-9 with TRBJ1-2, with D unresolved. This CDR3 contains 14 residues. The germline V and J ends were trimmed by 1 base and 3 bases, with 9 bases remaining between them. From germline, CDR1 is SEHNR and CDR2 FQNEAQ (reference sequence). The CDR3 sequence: CASSLVSGYYGYTF. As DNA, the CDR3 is TGTGCCAGCAGCTTAGTTTCGGGATACTATGGCTACACCTTC.

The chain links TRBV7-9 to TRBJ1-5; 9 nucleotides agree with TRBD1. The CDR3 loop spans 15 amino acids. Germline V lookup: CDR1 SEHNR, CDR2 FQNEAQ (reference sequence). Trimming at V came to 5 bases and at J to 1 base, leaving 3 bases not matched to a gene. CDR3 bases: TGTGCCAGCAGCCCGACAGGGGGAAGCAATCAGCCCCAGCATTTT. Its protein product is CASSPTGGSNQPQHF. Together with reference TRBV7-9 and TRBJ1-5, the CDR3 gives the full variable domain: DTGVSQNPRHKITKRGQNVTFRCDPISEHNRLYWYRQTLGQGPEFLTYFQNEAQLEKSRLLSDRFSAERPKGSFSTLEIQRTEQGDSAMYLCASSPTGGSNQPQHFGDGTRLSIL.

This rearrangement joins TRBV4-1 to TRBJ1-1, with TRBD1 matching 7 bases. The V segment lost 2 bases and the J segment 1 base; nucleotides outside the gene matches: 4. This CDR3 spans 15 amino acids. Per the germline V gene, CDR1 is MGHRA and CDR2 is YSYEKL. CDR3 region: CASSQSQGSNTEAFF. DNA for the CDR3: TGCGCCAGCAGCCAATCACAGGGGTCGAACACTGAAGCTTTCTTT.

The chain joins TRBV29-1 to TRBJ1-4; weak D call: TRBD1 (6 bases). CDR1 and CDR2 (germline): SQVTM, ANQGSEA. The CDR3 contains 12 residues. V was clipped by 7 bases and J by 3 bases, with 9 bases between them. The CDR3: CSAGAANEKLFF. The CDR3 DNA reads TGCAGCGCAGGGGCGGCTAATGAAAAACTGTTTTTT.

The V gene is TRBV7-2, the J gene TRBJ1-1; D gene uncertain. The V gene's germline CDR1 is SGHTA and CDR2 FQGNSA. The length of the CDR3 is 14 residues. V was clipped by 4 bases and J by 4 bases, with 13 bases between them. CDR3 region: CASSSRNPSTEAFF. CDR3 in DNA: TGTGCCAGCAGCTCCAGGAATCCCAGCACTGAAGCTTTCTTT.

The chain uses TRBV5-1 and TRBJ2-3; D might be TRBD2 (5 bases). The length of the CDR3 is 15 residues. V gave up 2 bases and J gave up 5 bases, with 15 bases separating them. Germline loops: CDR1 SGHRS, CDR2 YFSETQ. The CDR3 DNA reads TGCGCCAGCAGCTTCCTGCGGGTGCTCGGAGATACGCAGTATTTT. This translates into CASSFLRVLGDTQYF.

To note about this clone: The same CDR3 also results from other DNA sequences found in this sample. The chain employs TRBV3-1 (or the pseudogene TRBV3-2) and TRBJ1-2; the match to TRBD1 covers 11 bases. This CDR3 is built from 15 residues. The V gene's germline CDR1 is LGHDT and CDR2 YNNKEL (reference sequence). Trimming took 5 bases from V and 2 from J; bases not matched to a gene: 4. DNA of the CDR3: TGTGCCAGCAGCAGGGGACAGGGGGGGAACTATGGCTACACCTTC. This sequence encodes CASSRGQGGNYGYTF.